This section outlines one TCR beta chain sequence together with its context. Mismatch with germline at one junction end may stem from a read error. They got blood RNA out of unsorted whole blood and also pulled out germline DNA. Reverse transcription of 450 to 500 ng total RNA with a constant-region primer produced TCR beta cDNA. Three nested multiplex PCR rounds, a slightly modified ARM-PCR method, built the TCR beta libraries. TRBV1-TRBV30 forward primers and a C-beta reverse primer were used in the first two PCR rounds, which each ran for about 10 cycles. MiXCR, applied by TCRdb to the multiplex PCR reads, yields one record per CDR3 protein. The sample holds approximately 320,000 distinct CDR3 sequences, 58% seen once. The sample is drawn from a study of tumor-infiltrating lymphocytes in primary liver carcinoma. Study summary: Tumors were staged T1-T3 N0M0 and measured 4.2 to 10 cm across.

The CDR3 loop spans 13 amino acids. Germline V gene data show CDR1 as PRHDT and CDR2 as FYEKMQ (reference sequence). The chain recombines TRBV13 with TRBJ1-6; D is unclear. Sequencing was done on a sample of peripheral blood. This sequence originates from a woman aged 25-40 years with primary liver carcinoma and hepatitis B virus infection. Here the CDR3 reads CASSLGSFSPPHF. The CDR3 nucleotides are TGTGCCAGCAGCCTCGGAAGTTTCTCACCCCCCCACTTT.